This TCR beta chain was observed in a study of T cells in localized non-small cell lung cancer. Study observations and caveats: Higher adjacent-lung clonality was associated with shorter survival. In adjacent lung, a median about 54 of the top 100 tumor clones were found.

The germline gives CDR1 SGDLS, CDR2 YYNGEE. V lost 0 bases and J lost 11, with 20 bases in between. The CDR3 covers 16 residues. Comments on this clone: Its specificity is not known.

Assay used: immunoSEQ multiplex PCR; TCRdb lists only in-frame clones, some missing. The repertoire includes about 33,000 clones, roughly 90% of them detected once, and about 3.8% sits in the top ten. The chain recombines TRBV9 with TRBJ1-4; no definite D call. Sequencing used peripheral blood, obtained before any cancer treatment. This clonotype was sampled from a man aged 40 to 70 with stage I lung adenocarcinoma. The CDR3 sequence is CASSVGGDAGKGKLFF. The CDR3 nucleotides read TGTGCCAGCAGCGTAGGCGGGGATGCCGGGAAAGGGAAACTGTTTTTT.